The 19 T cell receptor beta chains in this list originate from one sample, sequenced in a study of CD8 T cells in ankylosing spondylitis. One entry per CDR3 protein, called by TCRdb with MiXCR from the 5' RACE reads. Among under 200,000 distinct CDR3 sequences listed, around a tenth were seen once. Specimen: blood, either unsorted or a sorted T cell fraction (not recorded which). These TCRs come from a male donor with ankylosing spondylitis or in good health (not recorded which).

On this clonotype itself: A junction boundary mismatches the germline segment, possibly from a read error. This chain links TRBV29-1 with TRBJ1-2; tentative D call: TRBD1 (5 bases). Germline V CDR1 and CDR2: SQVTM, ANQGSEA. This CDR3 spans 13 amino acids. For the CDR3, the DNA is TGCAGCGTAGGGGCAGGACGTGGCTATGACTACACCTTC. Its translation is CSVGAGRGYDYTF.

This clonotype was counted ten times or more. This chain uses TRBV12-3 or TRBV12-4 with TRBJ2-3; D ambiguous. The CDR3 is made up of 14 amino acids. Trimming shortened V by 3 bases and J by 0 bases, and 7 bases separated the two germline ends. The CDR3 loop reads CASSLRASTDTQYF. CDR3 bases: TGTGCCAGCAGTTTGCGTGCTAGCACAGATACGCAGTATTTT.

This clonotype was counted at least ten times. The rearrangement links TRBV28 to TRBJ2-5, with D perhaps matching TRBD1 (6 bases). Germline V gene data show CDR1 as MDHEN and CDR2 as SYDVKM. Trimming pared 4 bases from V and 1 base from J, leaving 16 bases between. CDR3 length: 16 residues. Here the CDR3 reads CASSSSGDPTQETQYF. The CDR3 region has the DNA TGTGCCAGCAGTTCTTCAGGGGACCCGACCCAAGAGACCCAGTACTTC.

This clonotype was seen ten or more times. The chain is built from TRBV5-1 and TRBJ2-7; no clear D gene. This CDR3 has 12 amino acids. Germline V gene data show CDR1 as SGHRS and CDR2 as YFSETQ. Trimming left V 4 bases short and J 6 bases short, with 11 bases between. In DNA, the CDR3 is TGCGCCAGCAGCAGGCTCTCGTCCGAGCAGTACTTC. Amino acids: CASSRLSSEQYF. Using reference TRBV5-1 and TRBJ2-7 for the parts outside the CDR3, the full variable domain is KAGVTQTPRYLIKTRGQQVTLSCSPISGHRSVSWYQQTPGQGLQFLFEYFSETQRNKGNFPGRFSGRQFSNSRSEMNVSTLELGDSALYLCASSRLSSEQYFGPGTRLTVT.

This clonotype has a count of ten or more. The rearrangement uses TRBV3-1 and TRBJ1-1; D is undetermined. V lost 4 bases, J lost 6 bases, and 15 bases lay in between. There are 14 residues in the CDR3. CDR1 is LGHDT and CDR2 is YNNKEL in the germline V gene (reference sequence). The CDR3, as DNA: TGTGCCAGCAGCCTACTAAAGGAGTCCTCTGAAGCTTTCTTT. Amino acid sequence: CASSLLKESSEAFF.

This clonotype was picked up many times. The chain is built from TRBV9 and TRBJ2-7; TRBD1 might be the D (6 bases). Germline V gene sequence: CDR1 SGDLS, CDR2 YYNGEE. This CDR3 has 14 amino acids. V lost 3 bases, J lost 3 bases, and 13 bases lay in between. The DNA for the CDR3 is TGTGCCAGCAGCGCTCCTGGACAGTTCTACGAGCAGTACTTC. Translated: CASSAPGQFYEQYF.

This clonotype was found many times. The rearrangement joins TRBV5-1 to TRBJ2-1, with 7 bases aligning to TRBD1. J gave up 8 bases and V 4 bases, and 9 bases lay outside the gene matches. Germline V lookup: CDR1 SGHRS, CDR2 YFSETQ. This CDR3 has 14 amino acids. This chain's CDR3 is CASSVGTAADEQFF. In DNA form, the CDR3 reads TGCGCCAGCAGCGTAGGGACAGCGGCAGATGAGCAGTTCTTC. Using reference TRBV5-1 and TRBJ2-1 for the parts outside the CDR3, the full variable domain is KAGVTQTPRYLIKTRGQQVTLSCSPISGHRSVSWYQQTPGQGLQFLFEYFSETQRNKGNFPGRFSGRQFSNSRSEMNVSTLELGDSALYLCASSVGTAADEQFFGPGTRLTVL.

There are many counts of this clonotype. The chain joins TRBV25-1 to TRBJ2-7; D may be TRBD2 (6 bases). CDR3 length equals 11 residues. Trimming stripped 4 bases from V and 6 bases from J, with 7 bases between. From germline, CDR1 is MGHDK and CDR2 SYGVNS. CDR3 residues: CASSAGGEQYF. In DNA, the CDR3 is TGTGCCAGCAGTGCCGGGGGCGAGCAGTACTTC.

The sample holds a few counts of this clonotype. This chain connects TRBV11-2 to TRBJ2-3; TRBD1 aligns across 12 bases. Germline-derived CDR1 and CDR2 are SGHAT and FQNNGV. The CDR3 sequence is 16 residues long. Trimming at V came to 4 bases and at J to 4 bases, leaving 6 bases not matched to a gene. CDR3 sequence (DNA): TGTGCCAGCAGCTCCGGGGGACAGGGGGCTGCAGATACGCAGTATTTT. Amino acid sequence: CASSSGGQGAADTQYF. Full variable domain (outside the CDR3, taken from reference TRBV11-2 and TRBJ2-3): EAGVAQSPRYKIIEKRQSVAFWCNPISGHATLYWYQQILGQGPKLLIQFQNNGVVDDSQLPKDRFSAERLKGVDSTLKIQPAKLEDSAVYLCASSSGGQGAADTQYFGPGTRLTVL.

This clonotype was observed a handful of times. The rearrangement uses TRBV5-1 and TRBJ2-1; D unresolved. The CDR3 length is 14 residues. V was cut by 1 base and J by 5 bases, with 10 bases left in between. Germline-derived CDR1 and CDR2 are SGHRS and YFSETQ. As DNA, the CDR3 is TGCGCCAGCAGCTTGCCGATGAATAACAATGAGCAGTTCTTC. Its protein is CASSLPMNNNEQFF.

At least ten counts were recorded for this clonotype. The chain links TRBV6-2 or TRBV6-3 to TRBJ2-1, with 8 positions matching TRBD2. V shed 6 bases, J shed 6 bases, and the junction held 7 bases outside the gene matches. The CDR3 sequence is 14 residues long. The V gene's germline CDR1 is MNHEY and CDR2 SVGEGT. Written as DNA, the CDR3 is TGTGCCAGCAGCCGGGGACTAGTAGTCAATGAGCAGTTCTTC. Translated: CASSRGLVVNEQFF.

This clonotype was seen repeatedly, ten times or more. The chain uses TRBV5-1 and TRBJ2-3; D may be TRBD2 (5 bases). This CDR3 has 15 amino acids. Germline CDR1 is SGHRS and CDR2 is YFSETQ. V was shortened by 4 bases and J by 2 bases, with 14 bases between the two germline ends. The CDR3 region is CASSEAGLLTDTQYF. CDR3 nucleotide sequence: TGCGCCAGCAGCGAGGCGGGCCTCCTCACAGATACGCAGTATTTT.

This clonotype was observed at least ten times. CDR3 DNA: TGTGCCAGCAGCTTAAATGTCCCGGGACAGGGGTCGACCCTCCACTTT. It encodes CASSLNVPGQGSTLHF. V gene TRBV7-2 combines with J gene TRBJ1-6; TRBD1 agrees at 10 bases. In germline, CDR1 is SGHTA, CDR2 FQGNSA. The CDR3 extends over 16 amino acids. V shed 2 bases and J 14 bases; nucleotides not matched to a gene: 12.

Many counts were recorded for this clonotype. The rearrangement joins TRBV5-1 to TRBJ2-5, with TRBD2 matching over 12 bases. CDR1 and CDR2 from the germline V gene are SGHRS and YFSETQ. The length of the CDR3 is 13 residues. V lost 4 bases to trimming and J lost 14 bases; unmatched junction nucleotides: 9. In DNA form, the CDR3 reads TGCGCCAGCAGCCCGGGACTAGCGGGCGTTACTTACTTC. This translates into CASSPGLAGVTYF.

The chain employs TRBV15 and TRBJ2-1, with 9 bases fitting TRBD2. The V segment lost 1 base and the J segment 1 base; nucleotides outside the gene matches: 5. CDR3 size: 17 residues. From germline, CDR1 is LNHNV and CDR2 YYDKDF (reference sequence). CDR3 sequence: CATSRGAGLASYNEQFF. The CDR3 DNA reads as TGTGCCACCAGCAGAGGCGCGGGACTAGCTTCCTACAATGAGCAGTTCTTC.

This clonotype was seen ten or more times. A junction boundary mismatches the germline segment, possibly from a read error. The rearrangement links TRBV10-3 to TRBJ1-2; D not certain. Germline V gene lookup returns CDR1 ENHRY and CDR2 SYGVKD. The CDR3 length is 12 residues. The CDR3 nucleotides are TGTGCCATCAGTGAGCCGGAGGCCCTCCTAGCCTTC. Protein: CAISEPEALLAF.

This clonotype was found many times. This rearrangement joins TRBV7-8 to TRBJ1-4; possibly TRBD1 for D (6 bases). Germline V gene lookup returns CDR1 SGHVS and CDR2 FQNEAQ. V gave up 4 bases and J gave up 6 bases, with 15 bases separating them. This CDR3 has 15 residues. In nucleotides, the CDR3 is TGTGCCAGCAGCTCCACAAGGGGGGCAGATGAAAAACTGTTTTTT. Translating it yields CASSSTRGADEKLFF.

The chain is built from TRBV7-9 and TRBJ1-2; no reliable D call. Germline-derived CDR1 and CDR2 are SEHNR and FQNEAQ (reference sequence). This CDR3 is built from 13 residues. Trimming removed 3 bases from V and 4 bases from J, with 9 bases in between. CDR3 nucleotides: TGTGCCAGCAGCTTCGAGGGCTCCTATGGCTACACCTTC. Its translation is CASSFEGSYGYTF.

This clonotype was seen more than once but under ten times. This chain connects TRBV2 to TRBJ2-5; no clear D. V was clipped by 3 bases and J by 7 bases, with 15 bases between them. This CDR3 is built from 14 residues. The V gene's germline CDR1 is SNHLY and CDR2 FYNNEI. The CDR3 DNA sequence: TGTGCCAGCAGTGACCCAAGATCTGGGTGGACCCAGTACTTC. It codes for CASSDPRSGWTQYF.